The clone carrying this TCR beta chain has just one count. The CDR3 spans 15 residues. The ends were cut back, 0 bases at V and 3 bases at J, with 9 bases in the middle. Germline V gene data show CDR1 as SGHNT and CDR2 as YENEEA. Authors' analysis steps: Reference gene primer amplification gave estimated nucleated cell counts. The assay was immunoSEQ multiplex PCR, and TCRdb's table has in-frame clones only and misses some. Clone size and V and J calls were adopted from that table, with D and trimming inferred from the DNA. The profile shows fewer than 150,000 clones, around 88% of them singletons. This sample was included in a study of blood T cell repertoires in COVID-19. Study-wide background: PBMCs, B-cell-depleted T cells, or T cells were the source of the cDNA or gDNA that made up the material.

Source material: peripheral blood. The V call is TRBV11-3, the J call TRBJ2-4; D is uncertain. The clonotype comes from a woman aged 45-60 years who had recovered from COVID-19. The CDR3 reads CASSLDPLGKNIQYF. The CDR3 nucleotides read TGTGCCAGCAGCTTAGATCCTCTAGGCAAAAACATTCAGTACTTC.